Described below is a single T cell receptor beta chain sequence and its context. The specificity of this receptor is unknown. No much larger clone exists at a distance of one base, and base qualities are not known. The CDR3 goes from the cysteine to the phenylalanine over 16 residues. Just the 48-base CDR3 DNA is kept, in frame starting at base 1. Compared with germline, V lacks 5 bases and J lacks 2 bases; bases without a gene match: 9. For CDR1 and CDR2, the germline V gene (reference sequence) lists LNHDA and SQIVND. Library preparation employed the immunoSEQ multiplex PCR assay. Deep sequencing of rearranged TCR beta loci, alongside multiparametric flow cytometry, was used to profile T cell repertoires. Held by TCRdb, this immuneACCESS table contains in-frame sequences only and omits some clones. Under half of the omission traces to an unresolved V gene where checked; the cause of the rest is unknown. The sample table records about 16,000 clones; 75% to 90% of these occur just once. The biggest ten clones account for about 50% of the sample.

The data belong to a study of lymphopenia after photon versus proton radiotherapy (dated by TCRdb to about 2019). A note on the overall study: The study compared the immunological effects of photon versus proton radiation therapy in patients with gastrointestinal tumors who developed high-grade lymphopenia. The cohort included over 15 patients with gastrointestinal tumors who developed lymphopenia after receiving either photon or proton therapy. The study aimed to characterize how the two radiation modalities differ in their impact on the immune system.

The investigation overall reported the following: After the lymphocyte count nadir, repertoires from photon-treated patients showed oligoclonal expansion, particularly of CD8+ Temra cells, and this expansion drove the decline in diversity. Proton-treated patients stayed relatively stable during treatment, while photon-treated patients lost naive T cells and TCR diversity and gained effector/memory populations. Across the cohort, a larger post-nadir drop in TCR diversity was inversely correlated with overall survival time among patients who died. The survival association was assessed only in patients who died, and the authors presented better survival with proton therapy as a possibility rather than a demonstrated result.

The source is a woman aged 60-75 years with cholangiocarcinoma. Some clones in this sample may be carry-over from other donors' samples. The sequence is built from TRBV19 and TRBJ2-1, and 7 junctional nucleotides match TRBD2. The sequencing used peripheral blood, collected from a patient treated with proton-based radiotherapy. The sequence in DNA is TGTGCCAGTAGTGTCCTCGGGACTATCACCTACAATGAGCAGTTCTTC. It translates to CASSVLGTITYNEQFF.